Listed below are T cell receptor beta chains from one sample, sequenced in a study of cytomegalovirus exposure and HLA in healthy donors. Using immunoSEQ multiplex PCR, the repertoire was profiled, and TCRdb retains in-frame clones only, with some absent. The sample has about 120,000 clones, roughly a sixth seen once. The sample comprised PBMCs. The source of these receptors is a female donor in good health and CMV-seropositive. Each CDR3 is given with its conserved first and last residue. Fields, in order: D gene, J gene, clone size, V gene, CDR3 DNA, CDR3 protein. A D gene is named only where the DNA matches it firmly. Clone size is given for some rows only: seen once, a few or many times, or a class if the clone is expanded.

d_gene: -; j_gene: TRBJ1-5; abundance: -; v_gene: TRBV6-1; CDR3nt: TGTGCCAGCATTCTAGGGAGGAGGAATCAGCCCCAGCATTTT; CDR3aa: CASILGRRNQPQHF
d_gene: TRBD1; j_gene: TRBJ1-2; abundance: -; v_gene: TRBV5-1; CDR3nt: TGCGCCAGCAGCTCGACAGACAGGGTACCCAACTATGGCTACACCTTC; CDR3aa: CASSSTDRVPNYGYTF
d_gene: -; j_gene: TRBJ1-1; abundance: -; v_gene: TRBV7-2; CDR3nt: TGTGCCAGCAGCTCGATCGGGGGGGCGCGGGTGAACACTGAAGCTTTCTTT; CDR3aa: CASSSIGGARVNTEAFF
d_gene: -; j_gene: TRBJ2-7; abundance: -; v_gene: TRBV7-2; CDR3nt: TGTGCCAGCAGCTTAGGGGCGGGATTGGACGAGCAGTACTTC; CDR3aa: CASSLGAGLDEQYF
d_gene: TRBD2; j_gene: TRBJ2-2; abundance: -; v_gene: TRBV19; CDR3nt: TGTGCCAGTAGTGTTCGACTAGCGGGGTCGAACGGGGAGCTGTTTTTT; CDR3aa: CASSVRLAGSNGELFF
d_gene: -; j_gene: TRBJ1-2; abundance: -; v_gene: TRBV7-2; CDR3nt: TGTGCCAGCAGCTTAGATGGCCCCAGCTATGGCTACACCTTC; CDR3aa: CASSLDGPSYGYTF
d_gene: -; j_gene: TRBJ1-2; abundance: -; v_gene: TRBV5-6; CDR3nt: TGTGCCAGCAGCCCCGACAGGAACTATGGCTACACCTTC; CDR3aa: CASSPDRNYGYTF
d_gene: -; j_gene: TRBJ2-1; abundance: -; v_gene: TRBV15; CDR3nt: TGTGCCACCAGCAGAGAATTTAGTAACAATGAGCAGTTCTTC; CDR3aa: CATSREFSNNEQFF
d_gene: -; j_gene: TRBJ1-1; abundance: -; v_gene: TRBV6-6; CDR3nt: TGTGCCAGCAGTTACCCCCTTGTCCCTGAAGCTTTCTTT; CDR3aa: CASSYPLVPEAFF
d_gene: TRBD1; j_gene: TRBJ1-4; abundance: few; v_gene: TRBV18; CDR3nt: TGTGCCAGCTCACCTTCAGGGGGCTTAGGAGAAAAACTGTTTTTT; CDR3aa: CASSPSGGLGEKLFF
d_gene: -; j_gene: TRBJ2-5; abundance: -; v_gene: TRBV5-5; CDR3nt: TGTGCCAGTACAACAGGGTCGGGAGAGACCCAGTACTTC; CDR3aa: CASTTGSGETQYF
d_gene: -; j_gene: TRBJ2-3; abundance: once; v_gene: TRBV7-2; CDR3nt: TGTGCCAGCAGCTATGAGGGGGGGCGTAGCACAGATACGCAGTATTTT; CDR3aa: CASSYEGGRSTDTQYF